These T cell receptor beta chains were read from a single sample in a study of cytomegalovirus exposure and HLA in healthy donors. Using immunoSEQ multiplex PCR, the repertoire was profiled, and TCRdb retains in-frame clones only, with some absent. The sample yields 100,000 or so clones, 55% to 75% seen once. Sequenced material: PBMCs. These receptors all stem from a man aged 50-60 years in good health and CMV-seronegative. Each CDR3 is given with its conserved first and last residue. Fields, in order: J gene, V gene, D gene, clone size, CDR3 protein, CDR3 DNA. D genes are given only for firm matches. Some rows have no size entry. The others give once, few or many, or a class for an expanded clone.

j_call: TRBJ2-1; v_call: TRBV7-9; d_call: NA; clone_size: few; cdr3_aa: CASSAPYRDSFNEQFF; cdr3_nt: TGTGCCAGCAGCGCTCCCTACCGGGATTCCTTCAATGAGCAGTTCTTC
j_call: TRBJ1-1; v_call: TRBV19; d_call: NA; clone_size: NA; cdr3_aa: CASRRSMNTEAFF; cdr3_nt: TGTGCCAGTAGGAGATCGATGAACACTGAAGCTTTCTTT
j_call: TRBJ1-3; v_call: TRBV30; d_call: NA; clone_size: NA; cdr3_aa: CAWSRENTIYF; cdr3_nt: TGTGCCTGGAGTCGCGAAAACACCATATATTTT
j_call: TRBJ2-1; v_call: TRBV4-1; d_call: TRBD2; clone_size: NA; cdr3_aa: CASSQTLLAGALGYEQFF; cdr3_nt: TGCGCCAGCAGCCAAACATTGCTAGCGGGGGCATTGGGTTATGAGCAGTTCTTC
j_call: TRBJ1-1; v_call: TRBV18; d_call: NA; clone_size: few; cdr3_aa: CASSPREGQGAFF; cdr3_nt: TGTGCCAGCTCACCACGGGAAGGGCAGGGAGCTTTCTTT
j_call: TRBJ1-2; v_call: TRBV23-1; d_call: TRBD1; clone_size: once; cdr3_aa: CASSQGQDRVYGYTF; cdr3_nt: TGCGCCAGCAGTCAGGGACAAGACAGGGTGTATGGCTACACCTTC
j_call: TRBJ1-1; v_call: TRBV5-1; d_call: NA; clone_size: few; cdr3_aa: CASSDHRKPNTEAFF; cdr3_nt: TGCGCCAGCAGCGATCACAGGAAACCAAACACTGAAGCTTTCTTT
j_call: TRBJ2-7; v_call: TRBV6-1; d_call: TRBD1; clone_size: NA; cdr3_aa: CASSGGQGYGEQYF; cdr3_nt: TGTGCCAGCAGTGGGGGACAGGGATATGGGGAGCAGTACTTC
j_call: TRBJ1-2; v_call: TRBV6-5; d_call: TRBD1; clone_size: medium-sized; cdr3_aa: CASSYSRTGGNYGYTF; cdr3_nt: TGTGCCAGCAGTTACTCGAGGACAGGGGGTAACTATGGCTACACCTTC
j_call: TRBJ2-7; v_call: TRBV28; d_call: TRBD1; clone_size: NA; cdr3_aa: CASSPGGQGAYEQYF; cdr3_nt: TGTGCCAGCAGTCCTGGGGGACAGGGTGCCTACGAGCAGTACTTC
j_call: TRBJ1-1; v_call: TRBV28; d_call: NA; clone_size: NA; cdr3_aa: CATTGYTEAFF; cdr3_nt: TGTGCCACAACAGGTTACACTGAAGCTTTCTTT
j_call: TRBJ2-2; v_call: TRBV6-7; d_call: TRBD1; clone_size: NA; cdr3_aa: CASSYWDRVTGELFF; cdr3_nt: TGTGCCAGCAGTTACTGGGACAGGGTTACCGGGGAGCTGTTTTTT
j_call: TRBJ2-2; v_call: TRBV9; d_call: NA; clone_size: NA; cdr3_aa: CASRVESHTGELFF; cdr3_nt: TGTGCCAGCAGGGTAGAGAGCCACACCGGGGAGCTGTTTTTT
j_call: TRBJ1-2; v_call: TRBV6-4; d_call: TRBD1; clone_size: NA; cdr3_aa: CASSSGTGVNYGYTF; cdr3_nt: TGTGCCAGCAGTTCCGGGACAGGGGTTAACTATGGCTACACCTTC
j_call: TRBJ1-3; v_call: TRBV7-3; d_call: NA; clone_size: few; cdr3_aa: CASSPYSGNTIYF; cdr3_nt: TGTGCCAGCAGCCCCTACTCTGGAAACACCATATATTTT
j_call: TRBJ1-1; v_call: TRBV4-2; d_call: NA; clone_size: NA; cdr3_aa: CASSQPSGGVDTEAFF; cdr3_nt: TGTGCCAGCAGCCAACCCTCCGGAGGGGTAGACACTGAAGCTTTCTTT
j_call: TRBJ2-7; v_call: TRBV19; d_call: NA; clone_size: NA; cdr3_aa: CASSLSSTTYEQYF; cdr3_nt: TGTGCCAGTAGCCTCAGTTCTACTACCTACGAGCAGTACTTC
j_call: TRBJ1-1; v_call: TRBV6-6; d_call: NA; clone_size: NA; cdr3_aa: CASSRSLSRAGTEAFF; cdr3_nt: TGTGCCAGCAGTCGCTCCTTAAGCAGGGCGGGAACTGAAGCTTTCTTT
j_call: TRBJ2-5; v_call: TRBV6-1; d_call: TRBD1; clone_size: few; cdr3_aa: CASSVRGLGWETQYF; cdr3_nt: TGTGCCAGCAGTGTTAGGGGGCTCGGGTGGGAGACCCAGTACTTC
j_call: TRBJ2-6; v_call: TRBV7-9; d_call: NA; clone_size: few; cdr3_aa: CASSHHRDSGANVLTF; cdr3_nt: TGTGCCAGCAGCCACCACAGGGACTCTGGGGCCAACGTCCTGACTTTC
j_call: TRBJ1-2; v_call: TRBV28; d_call: TRBD1; clone_size: NA; cdr3_aa: CASSGQVYGYTF; cdr3_nt: TGTGCCAGCAGTGGACAGGTTTATGGCTACACCTTC
j_call: TRBJ2-3; v_call: TRBV5-1; d_call: NA; clone_size: NA; cdr3_aa: CASSPVRGTDTQYF; cdr3_nt: TGCGCCAGCAGCCCCGTTCGTGGCACAGATACGCAGTATTTT
j_call: TRBJ2-7; v_call: TRBV15; d_call: TRBD2; clone_size: NA; cdr3_aa: CATSPGLGRIEQYF; cdr3_nt: TGTGCCACCAGCCCCGGACTAGGACGAATCGAGCAGTACTTC
j_call: TRBJ1-1; v_call: TRBV19; d_call: NA; clone_size: NA; cdr3_aa: CASSTQGGGTEAFF; cdr3_nt: TGTGCCAGTAGTACGCAGGGCGGGGGAACTGAAGCTTTCTTT
j_call: TRBJ1-2; v_call: TRBV6-6; d_call: NA; clone_size: NA; cdr3_aa: CASSPNPGNSYGYTF; cdr3_nt: TGTGCCAGCAGCCCTAACCCCGGGAACAGCTATGGCTACACCTTC
j_call: TRBJ1-2; v_call: TRBV5-5; d_call: NA; clone_size: few; cdr3_aa: CASSLQQNYGYTF; cdr3_nt: TGTGCCAGCAGCTTGCAACAGAACTATGGCTACACCTTC
j_call: TRBJ1-5; v_call: TRBV7-2; d_call: NA; clone_size: NA; cdr3_aa: CASSLEDSPNQPQHF; cdr3_nt: TGTGCCAGCAGCTTAGAGGACAGCCCGAATCAGCCCCAGCATTTT
j_call: TRBJ1-3; v_call: TRBV19; d_call: NA; clone_size: few; cdr3_aa: CASSIQFSGNTIYF; cdr3_nt: TGTGCCAGTAGTATACAATTCTCTGGAAACACCATATATTTT
j_call: TRBJ2-5; v_call: TRBV6-5; d_call: NA; clone_size: NA; cdr3_aa: CASSYGTAGERQYF; cdr3_nt: TGTGCCAGCAGTTACGGGACAGCGGGAGAGAGGCAGTACTTC
j_call: TRBJ2-5; v_call: TRBV6-5; d_call: NA; clone_size: NA; cdr3_aa: CATLLGGETQYF; cdr3_nt: TGTGCCACCTTGCTAGGGGGAGAGACCCAGTACTTC
j_call: TRBJ1-1; v_call: TRBV15; d_call: TRBD1; clone_size: few; cdr3_aa: CATSKGQGANTEAFF; cdr3_nt: TGTGCCACCAGCAAGGGACAGGGTGCGAACACTGAAGCTTTCTTT
j_call: TRBJ2-7; v_call: TRBV28; d_call: NA; clone_size: NA; cdr3_aa: CASSLIPGSTSYEQYF; cdr3_nt: TGTGCCAGCAGTTTAATCCCGGGGTCAACCTCCTACGAGCAGTACTTC
j_call: TRBJ1-2; v_call: TRBV11-2; d_call: NA; clone_size: NA; cdr3_aa: CASSLRGGEGRYTF; cdr3_nt: TGTGCCAGCAGCTTAAGGGGGGGCGAGGGGCGCTACACCTTC
j_call: TRBJ2-2; v_call: TRBV4-2; d_call: NA; clone_size: NA; cdr3_aa: CASSQDRSPGELFF; cdr3_nt: TGTGCCAGCAGCCAAGATCGAAGCCCCGGGGAGCTGTTTTTT
j_call: TRBJ2-7; v_call: TRBV6-5; d_call: TRBD1; clone_size: once; cdr3_aa: CASSAPGQDSYEQYF; cdr3_nt: TGTGCCAGCAGTGCCCCGGGACAGGATTCCTACGAGCAGTACTTC
j_call: TRBJ1-5; v_call: TRBV19; d_call: TRBD1; clone_size: NA; cdr3_aa: CASARTGYKQPQHF; cdr3_nt: TGTGCCAGCGCCCGGACAGGGTACAAGCAGCCCCAGCATTTT
j_call: TRBJ2-1; v_call: TRBV9; d_call: NA; clone_size: NA; cdr3_aa: CASGGFISYNEQFF; cdr3_nt: TGTGCCAGCGGGGGGTTTATCTCCTACAATGAGCAGTTCTTC
j_call: TRBJ2-5; v_call: TRBV6-6; d_call: NA; clone_size: NA; cdr3_aa: CASTTRDPERETQYF; cdr3_nt: TGTGCCAGCACCACACGGGATCCCGAGCGAGAGACCCAGTACTTC
j_call: TRBJ2-1; v_call: TRBV29-1; d_call: NA; clone_size: NA; cdr3_aa: CSVAGWSSYNEQFF; cdr3_nt: TGCAGCGTTGCCGGTTGGAGCTCCTACAATGAGCAGTTCTTC
j_call: TRBJ2-2; v_call: TRBV10-3; d_call: TRBD2; clone_size: few; cdr3_aa: CAITSSGGFNTGELFF; cdr3_nt: TGTGCCATCACGTCTAGCGGGGGGTTCAACACCGGGGAGCTGTTTTTT
j_call: TRBJ1-1; v_call: TRBV29-1; d_call: NA; clone_size: NA; cdr3_aa: CSVATGPMGTEAFF; cdr3_nt: TGCAGCGTTGCAACAGGGCCCATGGGCACTGAAGCTTTCTTT
j_call: TRBJ2-1; v_call: TRBV7-2; d_call: TRBD2; clone_size: NA; cdr3_aa: CASSSQGLAGPFYNEQFF; cdr3_nt: TGTGCCAGCAGCTCACAGGGACTAGCGGGTCCTTTCTACAATGAGCAGTTCTTC
j_call: TRBJ2-2; v_call: TRBV7-3; d_call: TRBD2; clone_size: few; cdr3_aa: CASSPRGGSRSGELFF; cdr3_nt: TGTGCCAGCAGCCCAAGGGGCGGGAGCAGGTCCGGGGAGCTGTTTTTT
j_call: TRBJ2-7; v_call: TRBV9; d_call: TRBD1; clone_size: NA; cdr3_aa: CASSPRQGVVYEQYF; cdr3_nt: TGTGCCAGCAGCCCCCGACAGGGTGTAGTCTACGAGCAGTACTTC
j_call: TRBJ2-2; v_call: TRBV6-1; d_call: TRBD1; clone_size: NA; cdr3_aa: CASSLGQGFGELFF; cdr3_nt: TGTGCCAGCAGCCTCGGACAGGGTTTCGGGGAGCTGTTTTTT